This T cell receptor (beta chain) is drawn from a study of OX40 agonist ivuxolimab in advanced cancers. Study conclusions and caveats: The CD4+ and CD8+ T cells in the blood had expanded clonally by week 6 at 0.1 to 3.0 mg/kg.

Concerning this clone: Its target is not known.

Profiling relied on immunoSEQ multiplex PCR, and the TCRdb table lists in-frame clones only, not all of them. The sample has about 50,000 clones; approximately 91% are singletons. V lost 4 bases, J lost 9 bases, and 10 bases lay in between. CDR1 and CDR2 from the germline V gene are SNHLY and FYNNEI. The CDR3 consists of 12 residues. This chain links TRBV2 with TRBJ2-1; a possible D gene is TRBD2 (5 bases). The source was CD4+ or CD8+ T cells sorted from blood, collected in a trial of the OX40 agonist ivuxolimab. This TCR was recovered from an adult with an advanced solid tumor such as melanoma, head and neck, liver or kidney cancer. The CDR3 loop is CASSALASEQFF. The CDR3 nucleotides are TGTGCCAGCAGTGCGCTAGCTTCTGAGCAGTTCTTC. Drawing the rest from reference TRBV2 and TRBJ2-1, the complete variable domain is EPEVTQTPSHQVTQMGQEVILRCVPISNHLYFYWYRQILGQKVEFLVSFYNNEISEKSEIFDDQFSVERPDGSNFTLKIRSTKLEDSAMYFCASSALASEQFFGPGTRLTVL.